The T cell receptor (beta chain) described here comes from a study of T cells in Graves' hyperthyroidism and ophthalmopathy. The V end lost 5 bases, the J end lost 0 bases, and 5 bases lay between the germline ends. CDR3 length: 13 residues. Per the germline V gene, CDR1 is MNHEY and CDR2 is SMNVEV (reference sequence). This clonotype was recorded many times. What it recognizes is unknown. Amplified regions were TCR beta CDR3 sequences from RNA transcripts. An initial round of RT-PCR targeting the TCR CDR3 relied on the HTBI primer set. TCRdb reprocessed the multiplex PCR reads via MiXCR and lists one record per CDR3 protein. This sample carries 500,000 to 550,000 distinct CDR3 sequences, less than 25% of them seen once, and the ten largest clones take about a quarter. Study-level points and caveats: Blood held most thyroid clonotypes expanded above 0.001 frequency.

This TCR was recovered from a man aged 18-30 years with Graves' hyperthyroidism. What was sequenced was blood. The chain has TRBV27 and TRBJ1-5; D unresolved. The CDR3 DNA reads TGTGCCAGCAGTCCTTCTAGCAATCAGCCCCAGCATTTT. As protein: CASSPSSNQPQHF.